The clone carrying this T cell receptor (beta chain) was seen many times. Its matching antigen is unknown. The sample comes from a study of CD8 T cells in ankylosing spondylitis. Study outcomes and limitations: A motif of 7 to 9 highly homologous TCR beta variants was seen as apparently characteristic of ankylosing spondylitis blood. Earlier literature documents some of the motif variants in reactive arthritis synovial fluid and blood. The authors found the disease-linked clones to be CD8+ and relatively rare in peripheral blood.

The V and J ends lost 2 bases and 2 bases respectively, with 13 bases between them. Per the germline V gene, CDR1 is SQVTM and CDR2 is ANQGSEA. CDR3 length: 14 residues. Quantitative molecular-barcoded 5'-RACE generated the TCR beta libraries. MiXCR, applied by TCRdb to the 5' RACE reads, yields one record per CDR3 protein. In the table there are about 240,000 distinct CDR3 sequences, around 11% of which are singletons. The material sequenced was blood, either unsorted or a sorted T cell fraction (not recorded which). The clonotype originates from a male donor with ankylosing spondylitis or in good health (not recorded which). V is TRBV29-1 and J is TRBJ2-7; a weak D match, TRBD2 (5 bases). CDR3 sequence (DNA): TGCAGCGTTGAACCCCGGGAAGGAGCCTACGAGCAGTACTTC. Translating it yields CSVEPREGAYEQYF.